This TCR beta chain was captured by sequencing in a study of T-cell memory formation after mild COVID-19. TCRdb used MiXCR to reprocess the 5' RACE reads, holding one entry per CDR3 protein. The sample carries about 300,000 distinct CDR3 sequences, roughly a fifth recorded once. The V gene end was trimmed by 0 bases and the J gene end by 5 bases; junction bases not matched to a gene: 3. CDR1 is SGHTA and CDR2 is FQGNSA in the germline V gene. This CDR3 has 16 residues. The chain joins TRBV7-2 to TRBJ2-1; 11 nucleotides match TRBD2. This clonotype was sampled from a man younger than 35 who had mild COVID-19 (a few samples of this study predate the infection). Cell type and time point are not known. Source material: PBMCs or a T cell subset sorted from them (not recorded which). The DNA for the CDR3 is TGTGCCAGCAGCTTAGCAGGGACTAGCGGCAACAATGAGCAGTTCTTC. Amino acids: CASSLAGTSGNNEQFF.